Shown below are 3 T cell receptor beta chains from a single sample sequenced in a study of CD8+CD57+ T cells in acquired aplastic anemia. Genomic DNA, the template, was used for profiling of the TCR beta VDJ and CDR3. TCRdb itself ran the reads through MiXCR, one entry per CDR3 protein. The repertoire holds hundreds of thousands of distinct CDR3 sequences, with 25% to 40% as singletons. For sequencing, patients were chosen who had shown expansion of CD8+CD57+ cells by flow cytometry. Material for sequencing was sorted CD4+, CD8+, or CD8+CD57+ T cells (not recorded which) from PBMCs. These receptors were collected from a human donor with aplastic anemia.

This clonotype was counted ten times or more. This chain links TRBV20-1 with TRBJ2-7, with D possibly being TRBD1 (5 bases). CDR1 is DFQATT, CDR2 SNEGSKA, per germline (reference sequence). V dropped 3 bases and J dropped 0 bases, with 12 bases sitting between them. This CDR3 region has 14 residues. Here the CDR3 DNA reads TGCAGTGCTAGTGACAGATCCGTCTCCTACGAGCAGTACTTC. Translating gives CSASDRSVSYEQYF.

This sequence joins TRBV25-1 and TRBJ1-6, with 9 bases lining up with TRBD1. The trim removed 4 bases at V and 8 bases at J, leaving 6 bases unmatched. The CDR3 has 15 residues. Germline CDR1 is MGHDK and CDR2 is SYGVNS. As DNA, the CDR3 is TGTGCCAGCAGTGGGACCGGGACAGGGTATTCACCCCTCCACTTT. Encoded protein: CASSGTGTGYSPLHF.

In this sample, this clonotype turned up many times. The V call is TRBV15, the J call TRBJ2-1; 12 positions agree with TRBD1. CDR3 length equals 18 residues. V was clipped by 0 bases and J by 8 bases; unmatched bases: 11. In germline, CDR1 is LNHNV, CDR2 YYDKDF (reference sequence). The CDR3 is CATSRDRWDRGHLHEQFF. CDR3 nucleotide sequence: TGTGCCACCAGCAGAGATCGCTGGGACAGGGGGCACCTACATGAGCAGTTCTTC.